These T cell receptor beta chains were read from a single sample in a study of T cell changes during pregnancy in multiple sclerosis. The table came from immunoSEQ multiplex PCR; TCRdb's copy has only in-frame clones and leaves some out. The sample holds some 60,000 clones, more than 75% seen once. The specimen comprised peripheral blood, sampled in the first trimester of pregnancy. The receptors here all came from a female donor in good health, enrolled as a control in a pregnancy study. The CDR3 runs from the conserved cysteine through the conserved F or W. The order of the fields is CDR3 DNA, CDR3 protein, J gene, D gene, clone size, V gene, CDR3 length. A D gene is named only where the DNA matches it firmly. Only part of the rows carry a size: once, few, many, or a class if the clone is expanded.

DNA: TGTGCCACCAGCGGGGGGAGGTGGGCTGTCGGAGAGACCCAGTACTTC
CDR3: CATSGGRWAVGETQYF
J: TRBJ2-5
D: -
size: -
V: TRBV15
length: 16

DNA: TGTGCTAGCAGCTTGGACAGCTTCTACGAGCAGTACTTC
CDR3: CASSLDSFYEQYF
J: TRBJ2-7
D: -
size: -
V: TRBV7-7
length: 13

DNA: TGCGCCAGCAGCCTTCTACCGGGGGGGAATTTGTATGGCTACACCTTC
CDR3: CASSLLPGGNLYGYTF
J: TRBJ1-2
D: -
size: few
V: TRBV4-1
length: 16

DNA: TGTGCCAGTAGTCCCCCACAGGGGGCAGGCTATGGCTACACCTTC
CDR3: CASSPPQGAGYGYTF
J: TRBJ1-2
D: TRBD1
size: -
V: TRBV19
length: 15

DNA: TGCGCCAGCAGTCTAGGGGATATGCCGAATCAGCCCCAGCATTTT
CDR3: CASSLGDMPNQPQHF
J: TRBJ1-5
D: -
size: -
V: TRBV5-1
length: 15

DNA: TGCGCCAGCACCCATGACAGGGGTGGGGAGCAGTACTTC
CDR3: CASTHDRGGEQYF
J: TRBJ2-7
D: TRBD1
size: -
V: TRBV4-3
length: 13

DNA: TGTGCCAGCAGTGGACCGAGAGGGAACACCGGGGAGCTGTTTTTT
CDR3: CASSGPRGNTGELFF
J: TRBJ2-2
D: -
size: -
V: TRBV2
length: 15

DNA: TGCGCCAGCAGCCAAGAACAGGGGATAAACACCGGGGAGCTGTTTTTT
CDR3: CASSQEQGINTGELFF
J: TRBJ2-2
D: TRBD1
size: -
V: TRBV4-3
length: 16

DNA: TGTGCCAGCAGTTACGAGGGTAGGGTCTATGGCTACACCTTC
CDR3: CASSYEGRVYGYTF
J: TRBJ1-2
D: -
size: -
V: TRBV6-6
length: 14

DNA: TGTGCCAGCAGCCCCCGGACAGGAATACAAGAAACCCAGTACTTC
CDR3: CASSPRTGIQETQYF
J: TRBJ2-5
D: TRBD1
size: -
V: TRBV7-6
length: 15

DNA: TGTGCCAGCAGTTACATGGCCAATGAAAAACTGTTTTTT
CDR3: CASSYMANEKLFF
J: TRBJ1-4
D: -
size: -
V: TRBV6-5
length: 13

DNA: TGCGCCAGCAGTCGCGACAGGGGTAGGACTGAAGCTTTCTTT
CDR3: CASSRDRGRTEAFF
J: TRBJ1-1
D: TRBD1
size: -
V: TRBV5-1
length: 14

DNA: TGTGCCAGCAGCTTAATCCCAGATCGGGCGGGAGATTCAAGAGGGGAGCAGTTCTTC
CDR3: CASSLIPDRAGDSRGEQFF
J: TRBJ2-1
D: TRBD2
size: once
V: TRBV7-3
length: 19

DNA: TGCAGCGCCGGATATGACTGGGTTTATGGCTACACCTTC
CDR3: CSAGYDWVYGYTF
J: TRBJ1-2
D: -
size: -
V: TRBV29-1
length: 13

DNA: TGTGCCAGCAGCCTTAGCGGTGATCCTTACAATGAGCAGTTCTTC
CDR3: CASSLSGDPYNEQFF
J: TRBJ2-1
D: -
size: -
V: TRBV11-3
length: 15

DNA: TGTGCCAGCAGGATCTCGTCCCGGGCACGGGGGGACGAGCAGTACTTC
CDR3: CASRISSRARGDEQYF
J: TRBJ2-7
D: TRBD2
size: -
V: TRBV7-9
length: 16

DNA: TGCGCCAGCAGCTATCAATCTAGAGTTGACACTGAAGCTTTCTTT
CDR3: CASSYQSRVDTEAFF
J: TRBJ1-1
D: -
size: -
V: TRBV5-1
length: 15

DNA: TGCAGCGTTGGACCGGGACAGGGGTTCCACGAGCAGTACTTC
CDR3: CSVGPGQGFHEQYF
J: TRBJ2-7
D: TRBD1
size: once
V: TRBV29-1
length: 14

DNA: TGTGCCAGCATTGGACAGAGGACCGGGGAGCTGTTTTTT
CDR3: CASIGQRTGELFF
J: TRBJ2-2
D: -
size: -
V: TRBV6-1
length: 13

DNA: TGTGCCAGTAGTAGGGGCGGTAATGAGCAGTTCTTC
CDR3: CASSRGGNEQFF
J: TRBJ2-1
D: -
size: -
V: TRBV19
length: 12

DNA: TGTGCCAGCAGCTTGTCGAACCAGGGGGAATTAATCTTC
CDR3: CASSLSNQGELIF
J: TRBJ2-7
D: TRBD1
size: -
V: TRBV7-9
length: 13

DNA: TGTGCCAGCAGCGACCCCGGGACTAGTAATAATGAGCAGTTCTTC
CDR3: CASSDPGTSNNEQFF
J: TRBJ2-1
D: TRBD2
size: -
V: TRBV5-4
length: 15

DNA: TGTGCCAGCAGCTTGGGAGCCTACGAGCAGTACTTC
CDR3: CASSLGAYEQYF
J: TRBJ2-7
D: -
size: -
V: TRBV5-6
length: 12

DNA: TGTGCCAGTAGTATGGACAGGGGGGTCACAGATACGCAGTATTTT
CDR3: CASSMDRGVTDTQYF
J: TRBJ2-3
D: TRBD1
size: -
V: TRBV19
length: 15

DNA: TGTGCTAGTGGCTCATTAGGGGGCGAGCAGTACTTC
CDR3: CASGSLGGEQYF
J: TRBJ2-7
D: -
size: once
V: TRBV12-5
length: 12

DNA: TGTGCCAGCAGCCAAGATGCGAATGAGCAGTTCTTC
CDR3: CASSQDANEQFF
J: TRBJ2-1
D: -
size: -
V: TRBV4-2
length: 12

DNA: TGTGCCACCAGCAGGGGAGAGGGTAGGGTTCAGCCCCAGCATTTT
CDR3: CATSRGEGRVQPQHF
J: TRBJ1-5
D: -
size: -
V: TRBV15
length: 15

DNA: TGTGCCAGCAGTCAGACATGGTCCCAAGAGACCCAGTACTTC
CDR3: CASSQTWSQETQYF
J: TRBJ2-5
D: -
size: -
V: TRBV5-4
length: 14

DNA: TGTGCCAGCAGGCTAAGGGAACTAGCCGGCAATGAGCAGTTCTTC
CDR3: CASRLRELAGNEQFF
J: TRBJ2-1
D: -
size: -
V: TRBV7-8
length: 15

DNA: TGTGCCAGCAGCCGGGAGGATGGACGGGGGAATGAGCAGTTCTTC
CDR3: CASSREDGRGNEQFF
J: TRBJ2-1
D: TRBD2
size: -
V: TRBV6-5
length: 15

DNA: TGTGCCAGCAGTCACACTAACGAGCAGTACTTC
CDR3: CASSHTNEQYF
J: TRBJ2-7
D: -
size: -
V: TRBV28
length: 11

DNA: TGTGCCAGCAGATCCCCTTCGAATGAGCAGTTCTTC
CDR3: CASRSPSNEQFF
J: TRBJ2-1
D: -
size: -
V: TRBV7-9
length: 12

DNA: TGTGCCAGCAGCTTAGAAGCACGCGGGGAAAAACTGTTTTTT
CDR3: CASSLEARGEKLFF
J: TRBJ1-4
D: -
size: -
V: TRBV7-2
length: 14

DNA: TGCGCCAGCGCCGGGACAGGGGGCCCAACCGCCAATTCACCCCTCCACTTT
CDR3: CASAGTGGPTANSPLHF
J: TRBJ1-6
D: TRBD1
size: once
V: TRBV5-1
length: 17

DNA: TGTGCCAGCAGCGGACAGGGAGGCCAGCCCCAGCATTTT
CDR3: CASSGQGGQPQHF
J: TRBJ1-5
D: TRBD1
size: -
V: TRBV6-1
length: 13

DNA: TGTGCCAGCAGTTCCGGGACAACAAGCACAGATACGCAGTATTTT
CDR3: CASSSGTTSTDTQYF
J: TRBJ2-3
D: -
size: -
V: TRBV9
length: 15

DNA: TGTGCCAGCAGCGTAGGCGGGAGTAACTCCTACGAGCAGTACTTC
CDR3: CASSVGGSNSYEQYF
J: TRBJ2-7
D: TRBD2
size: once
V: TRBV9
length: 15

DNA: TGTGCCAGCGGGAGCTTGACTAAACCATTCTACGAGCAGTACTTC
CDR3: CASGSLTKPFYEQYF
J: TRBJ2-7
D: -
size: -
V: TRBV28
length: 15

DNA: TGTGCCAGCAGTTACGTACAGGGGCGTTATGGCTACACCTTC
CDR3: CASSYVQGRYGYTF
J: TRBJ1-2
D: TRBD1
size: -
V: TRBV6-5
length: 14

DNA: TGCGCCAGCAGCCAAGGACTAGCGGGAGGCCCTAGAACCTACGAGCAGTACTTC
CDR3: CASSQGLAGGPRTYEQYF
J: TRBJ2-7
D: TRBD2
size: -
V: TRBV4-3
length: 18

DNA: TGTGCCAGCAGCTTGGTAGGCAGGGTGGATCAGCCCCAGCATTTT
CDR3: CASSLVGRVDQPQHF
J: TRBJ1-5
D: -
size: -
V: TRBV5-5
length: 15